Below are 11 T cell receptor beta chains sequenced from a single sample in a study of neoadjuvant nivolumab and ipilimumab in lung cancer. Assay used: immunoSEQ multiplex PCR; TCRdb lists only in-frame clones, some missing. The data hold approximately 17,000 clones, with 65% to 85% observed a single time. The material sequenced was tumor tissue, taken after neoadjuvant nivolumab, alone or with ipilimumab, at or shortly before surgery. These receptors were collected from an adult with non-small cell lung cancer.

CDR3 sequence: CASSSERLLNTEAFF. The CDR3 DNA sequence: TGCGCCAGCAGCTCAGAGCGGCTGCTGAACACTGAAGCTTTCTTT. V gene TRBV5-1 combines with J gene TRBJ1-1; the D is unclear. The CDR3 covers 15 residues. V was cut by 3 bases and J by 0 bases, with 12 bases left in between. CDR1 is SGHRS and CDR2 is YFSETQ in the germline V gene.

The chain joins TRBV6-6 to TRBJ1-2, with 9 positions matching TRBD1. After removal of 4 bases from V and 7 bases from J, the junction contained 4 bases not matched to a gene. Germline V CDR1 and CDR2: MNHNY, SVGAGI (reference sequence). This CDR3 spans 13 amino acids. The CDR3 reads CASSSDRGFGYTF. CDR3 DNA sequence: TGTGCCAGCAGTTCGGACAGGGGCTTTGGCTACACCTTC.

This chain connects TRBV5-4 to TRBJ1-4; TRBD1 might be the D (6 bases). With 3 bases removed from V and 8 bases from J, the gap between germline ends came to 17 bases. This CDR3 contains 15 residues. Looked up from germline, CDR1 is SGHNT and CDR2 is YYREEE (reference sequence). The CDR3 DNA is TGTGCCAGCAGCTGGGGGACATCTTTAGGAGAAAAACTGTTTTTT. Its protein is CASSWGTSLGEKLFF.

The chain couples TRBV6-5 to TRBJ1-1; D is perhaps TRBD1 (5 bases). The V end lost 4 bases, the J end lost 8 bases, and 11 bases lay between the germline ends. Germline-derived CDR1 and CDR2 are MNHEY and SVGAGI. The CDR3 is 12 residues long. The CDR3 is CASSSRTTEAFF. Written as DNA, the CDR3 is TGTGCCAGCAGTTCCAGGACAACGGAAGCTTTCTTT.

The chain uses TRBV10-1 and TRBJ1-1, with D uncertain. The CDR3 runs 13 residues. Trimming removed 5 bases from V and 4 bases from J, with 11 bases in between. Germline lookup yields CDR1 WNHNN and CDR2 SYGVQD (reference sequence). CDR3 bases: TGCGCCAGCAGTCCCGCATGGGGCACTGAAGCTTTCTTT. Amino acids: CASSPAWGTEAFF.

Here the CDR3 DNA reads TGTGCCAGTAGTATAGATCCGGGGAACTATGGCTACACCTTC. Amino acids: CASSIDPGNYGYTF. The chain couples TRBV19 to TRBJ1-2; D uncertain. Germline lookup yields CDR1 LNHDA and CDR2 SQIVND (reference sequence). CDR3 length: 14 residues. Trimming removed 0 bases at V and 2 bases at J, with 7 bases between.

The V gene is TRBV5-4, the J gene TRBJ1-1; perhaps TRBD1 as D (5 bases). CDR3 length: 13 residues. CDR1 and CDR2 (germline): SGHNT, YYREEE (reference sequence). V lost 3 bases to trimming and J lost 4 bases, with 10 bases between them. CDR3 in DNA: TGTGCCAGCAGCTACGACAGAGGCACTGAAGCTTTCTTT. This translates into CASSYDRGTEAFF.

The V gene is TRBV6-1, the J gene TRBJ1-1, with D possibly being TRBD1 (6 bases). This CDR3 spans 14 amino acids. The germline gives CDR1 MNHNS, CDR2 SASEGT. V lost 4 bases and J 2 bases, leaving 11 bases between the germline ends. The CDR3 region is CASSAGQSNTEAFF. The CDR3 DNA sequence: TGTGCCAGCAGTGCAGGACAGAGCAACACTGAAGCTTTCTTT.

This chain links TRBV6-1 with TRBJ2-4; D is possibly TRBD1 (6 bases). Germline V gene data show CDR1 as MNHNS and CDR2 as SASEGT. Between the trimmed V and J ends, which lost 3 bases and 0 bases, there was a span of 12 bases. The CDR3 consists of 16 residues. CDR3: CASSDRTDLAKNIQYF. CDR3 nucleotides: TGTGCCAGCAGTGACCGGACAGACCTAGCCAAAAACATTCAGTACTTC.

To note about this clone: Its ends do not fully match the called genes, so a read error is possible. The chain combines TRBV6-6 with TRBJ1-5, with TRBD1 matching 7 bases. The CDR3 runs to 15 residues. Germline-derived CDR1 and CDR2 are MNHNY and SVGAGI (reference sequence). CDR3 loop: CASSYSHRGDQPQHF. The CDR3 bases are TGTGCCAGCAGCTACTCACACAGGGGCGATCAGCCCCAGCATTTT.

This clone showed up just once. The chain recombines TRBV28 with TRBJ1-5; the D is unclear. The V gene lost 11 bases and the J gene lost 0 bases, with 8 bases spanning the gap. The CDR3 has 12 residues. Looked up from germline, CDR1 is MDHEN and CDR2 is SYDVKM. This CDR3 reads CAVDGSNQPQHF. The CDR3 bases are TGTGCCGTGGACGGTAGCAATCAGCCCCAGCATTTT.